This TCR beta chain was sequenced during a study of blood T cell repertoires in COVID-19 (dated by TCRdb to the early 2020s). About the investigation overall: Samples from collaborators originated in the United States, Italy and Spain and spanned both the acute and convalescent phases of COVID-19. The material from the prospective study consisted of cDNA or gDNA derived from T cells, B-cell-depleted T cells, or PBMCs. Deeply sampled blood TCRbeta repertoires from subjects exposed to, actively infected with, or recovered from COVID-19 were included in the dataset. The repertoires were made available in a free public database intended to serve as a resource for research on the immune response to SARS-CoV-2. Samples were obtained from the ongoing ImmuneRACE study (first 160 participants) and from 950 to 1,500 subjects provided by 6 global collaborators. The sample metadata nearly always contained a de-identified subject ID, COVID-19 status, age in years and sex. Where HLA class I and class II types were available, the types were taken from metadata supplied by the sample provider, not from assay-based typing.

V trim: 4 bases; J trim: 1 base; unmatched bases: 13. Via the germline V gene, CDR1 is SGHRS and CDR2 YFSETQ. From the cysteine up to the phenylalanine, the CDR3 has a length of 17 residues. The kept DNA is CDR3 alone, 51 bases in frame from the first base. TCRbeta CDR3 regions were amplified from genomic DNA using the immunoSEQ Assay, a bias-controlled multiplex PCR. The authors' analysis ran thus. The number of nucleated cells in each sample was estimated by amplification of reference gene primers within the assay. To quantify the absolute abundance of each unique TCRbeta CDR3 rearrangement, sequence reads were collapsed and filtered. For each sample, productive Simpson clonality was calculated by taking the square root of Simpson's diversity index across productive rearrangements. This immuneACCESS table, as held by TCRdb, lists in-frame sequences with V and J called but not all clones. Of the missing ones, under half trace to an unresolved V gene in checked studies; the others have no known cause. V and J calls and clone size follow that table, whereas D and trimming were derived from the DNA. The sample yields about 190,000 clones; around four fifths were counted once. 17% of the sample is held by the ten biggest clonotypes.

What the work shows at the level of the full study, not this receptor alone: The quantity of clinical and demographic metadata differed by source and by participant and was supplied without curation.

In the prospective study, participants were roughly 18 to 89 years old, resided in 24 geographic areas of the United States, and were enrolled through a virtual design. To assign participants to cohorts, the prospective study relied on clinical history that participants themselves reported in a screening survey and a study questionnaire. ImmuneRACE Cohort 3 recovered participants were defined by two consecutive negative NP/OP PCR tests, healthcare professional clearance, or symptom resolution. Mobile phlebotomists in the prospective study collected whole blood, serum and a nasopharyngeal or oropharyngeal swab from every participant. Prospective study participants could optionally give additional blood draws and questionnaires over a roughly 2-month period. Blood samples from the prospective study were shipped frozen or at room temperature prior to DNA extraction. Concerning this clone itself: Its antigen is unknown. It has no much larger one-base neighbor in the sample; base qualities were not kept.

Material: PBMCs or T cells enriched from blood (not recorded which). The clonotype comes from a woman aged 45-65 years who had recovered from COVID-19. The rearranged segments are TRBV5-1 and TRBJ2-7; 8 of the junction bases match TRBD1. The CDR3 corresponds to CASSRSIGTGLSYEQYF. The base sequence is TGCGCCAGCAGCAGATCAATAGGGACAGGCCTATCCTACGAGCAGTACTTC.